The 8 T cell receptor beta chains below all came from one sample that was sequenced in a study of neoadjuvant anti-PD-1 for oral cavity cancer. This sample's time point: after neoadjuvant nivolumab, at surgical resection. Libraries were prepared by immunoSEQ multiplex PCR; TCRdb keeps only in-frame clonotypes and omits some of them. The sample shows more than 12,000 clones, roughly two fifths of them seen only once. The sample consisted of tumor tissue, taken after nivolumab (anti-PD-1) treatment. These receptors all stem from a person between 35 and 79 years old with oral cavity squamous cell carcinoma.

The CDR3 spells CASSDPRDPTEAFF. The CDR3 DNA follows: TGTGCCAGCAGCGACCCCCGGGATCCGACTGAAGCTTTCTTT. The rearrangement uses TRBV25-1 and TRBJ1-1; D unclear. Germline loops: CDR1 MGHDK, CDR2 SYGVNS. CDR3 length: 14 amino acids. Trimming removed 6 bases at V and 5 bases at J, with 16 bases between.

By share of the sample, this clone is medium-sized. The CDR3 bases are TGTGCCCGCCAAATTTCCGGGGACCCGAAGGGCTACACCTTC. Encoded protein: CARQISGDPKGYTF. The V call is TRBV30, the J call TRBJ1-2, with a weak D call TRBD1 (5 bases). The germline V and J ends were trimmed by 8 bases and 8 bases, with 24 bases remaining between them. Germline loops: CDR1 GTSNPN, CDR2 SVGIG (reference sequence). The CDR3 has 14 residues.

V and J are TRBV2 and TRBJ2-7, with D possibly TRBD1 on 6 matching bases. Trimming removed 7 bases from V and 3 bases from J, with 16 bases in between. This CDR3 has 14 residues. The germline gives CDR1 SNHLY, CDR2 FYNNEI. The CDR3, as DNA: TGTGCCAGCAACTCACAGGGCGGAAACTACGAGCAGTACTTC. Translated, it gives CASNSQGGNYEQYF.

This chain connects TRBV15 to TRBJ2-1; the D gene is possibly TRBD2 (5 bases). V gave up 0 bases and J gave up 6 bases, with 12 bases separating them. The germline CDR1 and CDR2 sequences are LNHNV and YYDKDF (reference sequence). This CDR3 is 15 amino acids long. The CDR3 nucleotides read TGTGCCACCAGCAGAGATTTAGAGGGCGGCAATGAGCAGTTCTTC. It specifies CATSRDLEGGNEQFF.

This clone was seen only a few times. The V call is TRBV6-1, the J call TRBJ2-3; 9 positions match TRBD1. Germline V gene lookup returns CDR1 MNHNS and CDR2 SASEGT. The CDR3 extends over 15 amino acids. Unmatched junction bases numbered 3, after V lost 1 base and J lost 4 bases. The CDR3 sequence: CASSEGGQGPDTQYF. The CDR3 nucleotides read TGTGCCAGCAGTGAAGGGGGACAGGGACCAGATACGCAGTATTTT.

V and J are TRBV5-6 and TRBJ2-7; 7 bases fit TRBD2. CDR1 SGHDT and CDR2 YYEEEE come from the germline V gene. The CDR3 runs 13 residues. Trimming cost V 0 bases and J 7 bases; bases outside gene matches: 4. CDR3 sequence reads: CASSLVTGGEQYF. As DNA, the CDR3 is TGTGCCAGCAGCTTGGTGACGGGGGGAGAGCAGTACTTC.

This clone was counted only a few times. The genes are TRBV19 and TRBJ1-1; tentatively, D is TRBD1 (6 bases). The CDR3 spans 15 residues. The V gene's germline CDR1 is LNHDA and CDR2 SQIVND (reference sequence). V was cut by 4 bases and J by 1 base, with 13 bases left in between. CDR3 loop: CASSTTGRTNTEAFF. The CDR3 DNA reads TGTGCCAGTAGTACGACAGGCCGAACGAACACTGAAGCTTTCTTT.

This clone qualifies as large. The chain carries TRBV5-6 and TRBJ1-2; no firm D call. The V gene lost 4 bases and the J gene lost 5 bases, with 6 bases spanning the gap. The CDR3 is made up of 11 amino acids. CDR1 is SGHDT, CDR2 YYEEEE, per germline. The CDR3 is CASSGDYGYTF. DNA for the CDR3: TGTGCCAGCAGCGGCGATTATGGCTACACCTTC.